Reported below is one T cell receptor beta chain. Some clones are missing from TCRdb's copy, which holds only in-frame ones; the method was immunoSEQ multiplex PCR. This table holds about 49,000 clones, about 86% found once. The data are from a study of control samples from healthy donors and cancer patients. The clonotype comes from a woman in her 50s with lung cancer. Sequencing used PBMCs.

The CDR3 region has the DNA TGCGCCAGCAGTATGACAGGGGGTACTCAGCCCCAGCATTTT. This gives the protein CASSMTGGTQPQHF. This sequence joins TRBV5-1 and TRBJ1-5, with 9 bases fitting TRBD1. The CDR3 loop spans 14 amino acids. Unmatched junction bases numbered 6, after V lost 5 bases and J lost 6 bases. CDR1 SGHRS and CDR2 YFSETQ come from the germline V gene.